The TCR beta chain under discussion was sequenced for a study of cytomegalovirus exposure and HLA in healthy donors. Generated by immunoSEQ multiplex PCR, the TCRdb table keeps only in-frame clones and is missing some. Of under 65,000 clones listed, about 92% are singletons. Losses at the gene ends were 4 bases for V and 10 bases for J; bases not matched to a gene: 9. The CDR3 contains 15 residues. The germline V gene has CDR1 SGHDN and CDR2 FVKESK. Sequencing used PBMCs. The genes are TRBV14 and TRBJ1-6; 8 positions agree with TRBD1. This sequence was found in a woman younger than 35 in good health and CMV-seropositive. The CDR3 bases are TGTGCCAGCAGCCTGAACAGGGGGGAGGGATCACCCCTCCACTTT. Residues: CASSLNRGEGSPLHF.